This T cell receptor beta chain was identified in a study of blood T cell repertoires in COVID-19. This CDR3 comprises 15 residues. Per germline, CDR1 MNHEY and CDR2 SVGEGT. V dropped 0 bases and J dropped 3 bases, with 8 bases sitting between them. The method was immunoSEQ multiplex PCR; TCRdb's version includes in-frame clones alone and lacks a portion of them. In the table there are 200,000 to 250,000 clones, 70% to 90% of which are singletons. Specimen: peripheral blood. The source of this sequence is a woman aged 50 to 65 with acute or convalescent COVID-19. This chain joins TRBV6-2 or TRBV6-3 and TRBJ2-2, with D perhaps TRBD2 (6 bases). CDR3 coding DNA: TGTGCCAGCAGTTACTCGGGGACTTACACCGGGGAGCTGTTTTTT. Its translation is CASSYSGTYTGELFF.